This T cell receptor beta chain emerged from a study of Graves' ophthalmopathy and Graves' hyperthyroidism. Findings of the study overall: The model achieved 70.59% sensitivity and under 75% specificity for ophthalmopathy progression. Discrimination between ophthalmopathy and stable hyperthyroidism by a 13-signature model showed 85% to 90% sensitivity and about 81% specificity.

The sample holds many counts of this clonotype. Its antigen is undetermined. V gave up 0 bases and J gave up 7 bases, with 6 bases separating them. CDR1 and CDR2 (germline): GTSNPN, SVGIG (reference sequence). The CDR3 is 12 amino acids. The hyperthyroidism patients had a new diagnosis of under 2 months' duration and were aged 18 to 65. RNA transcripts were the source from which TCR beta CDR3 regions were amplified. RT-PCR with HTBI primers came first, then second-round multiplex PCR. TCRdb independently ran MiXCR on the multiplex PCR reads; one entry per CDR3 protein. This table has roughly 420,000 distinct CDR3 sequences, 20% to 25% appearing once.

This TCR was sampled from a woman aged 18-30 years with stable Graves' hyperthyroidism. What was sequenced was peripheral blood. This chain links TRBV30 with TRBJ2-2; D remains unclear. The CDR3 coding sequence is TGTGCCTGGAGTGTATCTGGCGGGGAGCTGTTTTTT. Protein product: CAWSVSGGELFF.